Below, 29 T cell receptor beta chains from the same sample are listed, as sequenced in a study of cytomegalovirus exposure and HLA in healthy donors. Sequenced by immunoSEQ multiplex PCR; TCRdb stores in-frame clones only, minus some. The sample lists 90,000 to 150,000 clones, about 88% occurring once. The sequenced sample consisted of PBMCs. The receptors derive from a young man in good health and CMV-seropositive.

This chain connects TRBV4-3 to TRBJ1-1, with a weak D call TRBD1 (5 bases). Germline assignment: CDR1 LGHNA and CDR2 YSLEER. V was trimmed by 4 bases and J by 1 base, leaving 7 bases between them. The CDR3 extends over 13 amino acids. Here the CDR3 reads CASSPTENTEAFF. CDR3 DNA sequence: TGCGCCAGCAGCCCGACAGAGAACACTGAAGCTTTCTTT.

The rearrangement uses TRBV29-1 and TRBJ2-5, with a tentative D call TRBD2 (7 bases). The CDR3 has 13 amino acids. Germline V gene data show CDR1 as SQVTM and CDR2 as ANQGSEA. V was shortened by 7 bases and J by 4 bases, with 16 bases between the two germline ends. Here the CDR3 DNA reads TGCAGCGCCGGGGGGCCGTCGGGAGAGACCCAGTACTTC. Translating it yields CSAGGPSGETQYF.

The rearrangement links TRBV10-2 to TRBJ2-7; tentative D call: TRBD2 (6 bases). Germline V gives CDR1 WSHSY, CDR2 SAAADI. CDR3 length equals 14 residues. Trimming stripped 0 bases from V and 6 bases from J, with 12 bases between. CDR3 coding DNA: TGCGCCAGCAGTGAGTCGATTTGGCGGGGCGAGCAGTACTTC. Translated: CASSESIWRGEQYF.

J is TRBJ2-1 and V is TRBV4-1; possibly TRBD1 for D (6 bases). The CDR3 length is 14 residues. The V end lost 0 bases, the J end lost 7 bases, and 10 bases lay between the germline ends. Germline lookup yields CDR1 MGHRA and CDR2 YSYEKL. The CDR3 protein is CASSQERQGNEQFF. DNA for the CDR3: TGCGCCAGCAGCCAAGAACGTCAGGGGAATGAGCAGTTCTTC.

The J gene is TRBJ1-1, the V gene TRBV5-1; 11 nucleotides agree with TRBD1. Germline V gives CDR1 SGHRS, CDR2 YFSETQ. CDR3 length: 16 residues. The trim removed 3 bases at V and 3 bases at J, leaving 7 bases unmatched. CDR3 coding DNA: TGCGCCAGCAGCTGGACAGGGGGCGTTCAGGACACTGAAGCTTTCTTT. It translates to CASSWTGGVQDTEAFF.

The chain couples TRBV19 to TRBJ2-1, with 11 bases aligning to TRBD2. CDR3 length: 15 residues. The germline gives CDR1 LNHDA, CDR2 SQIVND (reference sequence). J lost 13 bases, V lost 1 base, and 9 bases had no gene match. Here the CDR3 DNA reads TGTGCCAGTAGTATAGCTGGAAGGGGACTAGCGGAACAGTTCTTC. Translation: CASSIAGRGLAEQFF.

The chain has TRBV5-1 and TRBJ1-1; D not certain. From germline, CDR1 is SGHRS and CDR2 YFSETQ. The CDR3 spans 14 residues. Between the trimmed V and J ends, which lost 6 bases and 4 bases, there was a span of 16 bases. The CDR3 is CASTPEPGSTEAFF. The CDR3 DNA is TGCGCCAGCACCCCGGAGCCGGGTTCCACTGAAGCTTTCTTT.

The DNA for the CDR3 is TGTGCCAGCAGTCAAAGAAACAGGGGGCTGAGGAACATTCAGTACTTC. Protein sequence: CASSQRNRGLRNIQYF. The chain uses TRBV11-2 and TRBJ2-4; 9 nucleotides line up with TRBD1. Germline trimming cut 6 bases from V and 7 bases from J; bases unmatched to any gene: 13. Germline assignment: CDR1 SGHAT and CDR2 FQNNGV. There are 16 residues in the CDR3.

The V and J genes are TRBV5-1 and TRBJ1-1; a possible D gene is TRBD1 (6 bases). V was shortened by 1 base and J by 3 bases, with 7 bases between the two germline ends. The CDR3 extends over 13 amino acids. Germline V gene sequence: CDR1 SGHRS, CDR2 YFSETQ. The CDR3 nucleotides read TGCGCCAGCAGCTTGCGGACAGACACTGAAGCTTTCTTT. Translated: CASSLRTDTEAFF.

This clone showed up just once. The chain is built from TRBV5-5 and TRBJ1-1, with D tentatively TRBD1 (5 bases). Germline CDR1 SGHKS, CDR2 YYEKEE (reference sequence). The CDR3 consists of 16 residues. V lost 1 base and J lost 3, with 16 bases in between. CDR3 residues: CASSLPGYSAHTEAFF. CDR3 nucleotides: TGTGCCAGCAGCTTGCCAGGGTATTCGGCTCACACTGAAGCTTTCTTT.

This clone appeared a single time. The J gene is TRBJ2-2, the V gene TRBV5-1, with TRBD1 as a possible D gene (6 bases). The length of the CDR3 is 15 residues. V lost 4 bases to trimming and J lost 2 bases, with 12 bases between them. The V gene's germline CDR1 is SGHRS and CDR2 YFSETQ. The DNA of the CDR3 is TGCGCCAGCAGCCGTACAGGGCTTAACACCGGGGAGCTGTTTTTT. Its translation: CASSRTGLNTGELFF. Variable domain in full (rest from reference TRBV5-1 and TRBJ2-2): KAGVTQTPRYLIKTRGQQVTLSCSPISGHRSVSWYQQTPGQGLQFLFEYFSETQRNKGNFPGRFSGRQFSNSRSEMNVSTLELGDSALYLCASSRTGLNTGELFFGEGSRLTVL.

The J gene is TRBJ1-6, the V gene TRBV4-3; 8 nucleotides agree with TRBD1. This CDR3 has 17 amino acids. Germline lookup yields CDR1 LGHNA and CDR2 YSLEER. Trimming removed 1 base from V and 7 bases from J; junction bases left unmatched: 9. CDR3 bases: TGCGCCAGCAGCCAAGTCGCCGGACAGGGCGCGAATTCACCCCTCCACTTT. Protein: CASSQVAGQGANSPLHF.

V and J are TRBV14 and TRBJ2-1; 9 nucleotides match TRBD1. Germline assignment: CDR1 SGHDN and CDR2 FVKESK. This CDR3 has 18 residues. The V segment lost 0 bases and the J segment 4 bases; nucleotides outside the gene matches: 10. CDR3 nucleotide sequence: TGTGCCAGCAGCCAAGATATTTTCGGGACAGGGAGGTACAATGAGCAGTTCTTC. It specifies CASSQDIFGTGRYNEQFF.

CDR3: CASSGPGTGRRGTGELFF. For the CDR3, the DNA is TGTGCCAGCAGCGGCCCCGGGACAGGAAGACGGGGCACCGGGGAGCTGTTTTTT. The chain recombines TRBV5-5 with TRBJ2-2; 8 bases map to TRBD1. The V gene's germline CDR1 is SGHKS and CDR2 YYEKEE (reference sequence). The J segment lost 4 bases and the V segment lost 4 bases, leaving 15 bases of the junction unmatched. The CDR3 sequence is 18 residues long.

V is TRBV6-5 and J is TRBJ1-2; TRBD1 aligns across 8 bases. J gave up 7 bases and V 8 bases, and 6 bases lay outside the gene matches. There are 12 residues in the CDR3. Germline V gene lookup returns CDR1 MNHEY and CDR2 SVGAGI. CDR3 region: CASVNTGGGYTF. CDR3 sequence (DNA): TGTGCCAGCGTCAATACAGGGGGTGGCTACACCTTC.

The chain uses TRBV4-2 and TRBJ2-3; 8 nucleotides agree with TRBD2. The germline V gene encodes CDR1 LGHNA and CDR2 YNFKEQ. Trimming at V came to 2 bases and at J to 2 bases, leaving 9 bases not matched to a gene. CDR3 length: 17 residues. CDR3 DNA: TGTGCCAGCAGCCAATTTACGGGGGGGGGCACCACAGATACGCAGTATTTT. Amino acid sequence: CASSQFTGGGTTDTQYF.

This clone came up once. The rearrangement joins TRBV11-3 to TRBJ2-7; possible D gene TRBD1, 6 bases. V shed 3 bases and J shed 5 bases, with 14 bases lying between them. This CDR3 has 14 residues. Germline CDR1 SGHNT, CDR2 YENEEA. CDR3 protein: CASSFVRGFDEQYF. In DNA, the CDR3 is TGTGCCAGCAGCTTTGTCAGGGGTTTCGACGAGCAGTACTTC.

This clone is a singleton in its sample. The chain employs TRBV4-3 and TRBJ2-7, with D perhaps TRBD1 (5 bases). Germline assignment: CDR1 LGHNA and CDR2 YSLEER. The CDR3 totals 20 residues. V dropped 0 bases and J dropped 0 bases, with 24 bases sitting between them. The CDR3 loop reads CASSQDLSWQGAQSSYEQYF. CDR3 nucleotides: TGCGCCAGCAGCCAAGATCTGTCGTGGCAGGGCGCACAAAGCTCCTACGAGCAGTACTTC.

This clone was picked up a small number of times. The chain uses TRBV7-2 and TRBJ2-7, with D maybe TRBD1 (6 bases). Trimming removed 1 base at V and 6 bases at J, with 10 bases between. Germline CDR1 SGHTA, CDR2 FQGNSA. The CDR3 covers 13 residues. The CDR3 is CASSLGGQGEQYF. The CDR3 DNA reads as TGTGCCAGCAGCTTAGGGGGGCAGGGCGAGCAGTACTTC.

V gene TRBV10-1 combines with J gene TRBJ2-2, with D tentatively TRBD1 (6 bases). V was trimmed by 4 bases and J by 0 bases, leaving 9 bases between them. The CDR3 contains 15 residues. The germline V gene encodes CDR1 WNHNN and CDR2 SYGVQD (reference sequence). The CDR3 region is CASSGGGPNTGELFF. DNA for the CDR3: TGCGCCAGCAGTGGAGGGGGACCGAACACCGGGGAGCTGTTTTTT.

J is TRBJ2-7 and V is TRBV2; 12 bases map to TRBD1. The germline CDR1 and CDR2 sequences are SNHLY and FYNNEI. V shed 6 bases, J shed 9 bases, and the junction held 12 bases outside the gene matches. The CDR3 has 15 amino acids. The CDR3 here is CASSLLGTGGRPQYF. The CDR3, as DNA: TGTGCCAGCAGCCTTTTGGGGACAGGGGGCCGCCCGCAGTACTTC.

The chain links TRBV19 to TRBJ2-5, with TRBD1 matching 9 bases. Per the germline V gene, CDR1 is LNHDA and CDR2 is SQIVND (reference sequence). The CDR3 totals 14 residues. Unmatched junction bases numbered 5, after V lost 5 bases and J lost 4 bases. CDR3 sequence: CASSEQGAGETQYF. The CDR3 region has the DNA TGTGCCAGTAGTGAACAGGGGGCTGGAGAGACCCAGTACTTC.

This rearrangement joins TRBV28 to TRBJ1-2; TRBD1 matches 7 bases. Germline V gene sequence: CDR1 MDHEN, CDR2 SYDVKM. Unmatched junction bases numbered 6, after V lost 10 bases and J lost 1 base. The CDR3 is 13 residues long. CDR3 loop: CATRGQINYGYTF. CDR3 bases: TGTGCCACCCGGGGACAGATTAACTATGGCTACACCTTC.

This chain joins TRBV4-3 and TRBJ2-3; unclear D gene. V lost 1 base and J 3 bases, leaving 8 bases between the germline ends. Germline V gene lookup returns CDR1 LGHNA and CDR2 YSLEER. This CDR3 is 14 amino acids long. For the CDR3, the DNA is TGCGCCAGCAGCCAAGGTATCGGTACAGATACGCAGTATTTT. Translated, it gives CASSQGIGTDTQYF.

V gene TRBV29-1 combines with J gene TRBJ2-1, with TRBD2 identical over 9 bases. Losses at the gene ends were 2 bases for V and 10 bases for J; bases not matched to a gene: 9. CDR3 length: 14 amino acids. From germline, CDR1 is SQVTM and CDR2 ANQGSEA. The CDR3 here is CSVELGRGGQEQFF. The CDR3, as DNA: TGCAGCGTTGAACTAGGGCGGGGGGGCCAAGAGCAGTTCTTC.

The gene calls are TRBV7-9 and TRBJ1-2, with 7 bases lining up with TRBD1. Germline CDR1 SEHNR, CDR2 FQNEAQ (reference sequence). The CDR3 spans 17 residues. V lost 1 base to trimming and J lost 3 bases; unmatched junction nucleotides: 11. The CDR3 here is CASSLVRGQGKDYGYTF. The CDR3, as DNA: TGTGCCAGCAGCTTAGTGAGGGGGCAGGGTAAGGACTATGGCTACACCTTC.

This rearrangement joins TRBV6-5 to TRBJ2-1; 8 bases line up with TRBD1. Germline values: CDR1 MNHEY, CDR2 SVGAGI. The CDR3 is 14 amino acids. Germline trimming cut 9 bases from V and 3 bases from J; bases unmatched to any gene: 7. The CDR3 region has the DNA TGTGCCAGTCAACGGACAGGGTTCTACAATGAGCAGTTCTTC. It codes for CASQRTGFYNEQFF.

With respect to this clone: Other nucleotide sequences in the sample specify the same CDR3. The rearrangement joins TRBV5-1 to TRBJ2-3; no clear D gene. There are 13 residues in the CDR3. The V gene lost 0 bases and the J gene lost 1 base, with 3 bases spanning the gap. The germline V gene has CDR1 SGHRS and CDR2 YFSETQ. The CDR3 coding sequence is TGCGCCAGCAGCTTGGCAGGCACAGATACGCAGTATTTT. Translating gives CASSLAGTDTQYF.

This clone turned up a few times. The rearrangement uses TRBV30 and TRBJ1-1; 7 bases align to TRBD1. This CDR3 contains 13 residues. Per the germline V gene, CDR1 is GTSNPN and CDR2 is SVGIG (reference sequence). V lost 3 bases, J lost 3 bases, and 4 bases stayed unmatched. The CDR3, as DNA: TGTGCCTGGAGGAACAGGGGAGACACTGAAGCTTTCTTT. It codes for CAWRNRGDTEAFF.